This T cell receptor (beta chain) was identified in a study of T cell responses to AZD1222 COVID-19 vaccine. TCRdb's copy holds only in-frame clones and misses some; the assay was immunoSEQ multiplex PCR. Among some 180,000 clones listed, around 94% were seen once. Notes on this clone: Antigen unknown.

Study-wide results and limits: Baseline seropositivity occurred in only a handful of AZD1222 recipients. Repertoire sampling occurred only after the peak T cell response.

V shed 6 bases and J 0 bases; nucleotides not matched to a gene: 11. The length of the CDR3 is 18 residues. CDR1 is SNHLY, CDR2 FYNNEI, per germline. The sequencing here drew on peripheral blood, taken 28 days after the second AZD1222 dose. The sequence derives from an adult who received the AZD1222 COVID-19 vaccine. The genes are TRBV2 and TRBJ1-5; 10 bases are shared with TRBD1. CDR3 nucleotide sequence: TGTGCCAGCAGCCCACTGGACAGGGGGGTTTTTAGCAATCAGCCCCAGCATTTT. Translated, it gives CASSPLDRGVFSNQPQHF.